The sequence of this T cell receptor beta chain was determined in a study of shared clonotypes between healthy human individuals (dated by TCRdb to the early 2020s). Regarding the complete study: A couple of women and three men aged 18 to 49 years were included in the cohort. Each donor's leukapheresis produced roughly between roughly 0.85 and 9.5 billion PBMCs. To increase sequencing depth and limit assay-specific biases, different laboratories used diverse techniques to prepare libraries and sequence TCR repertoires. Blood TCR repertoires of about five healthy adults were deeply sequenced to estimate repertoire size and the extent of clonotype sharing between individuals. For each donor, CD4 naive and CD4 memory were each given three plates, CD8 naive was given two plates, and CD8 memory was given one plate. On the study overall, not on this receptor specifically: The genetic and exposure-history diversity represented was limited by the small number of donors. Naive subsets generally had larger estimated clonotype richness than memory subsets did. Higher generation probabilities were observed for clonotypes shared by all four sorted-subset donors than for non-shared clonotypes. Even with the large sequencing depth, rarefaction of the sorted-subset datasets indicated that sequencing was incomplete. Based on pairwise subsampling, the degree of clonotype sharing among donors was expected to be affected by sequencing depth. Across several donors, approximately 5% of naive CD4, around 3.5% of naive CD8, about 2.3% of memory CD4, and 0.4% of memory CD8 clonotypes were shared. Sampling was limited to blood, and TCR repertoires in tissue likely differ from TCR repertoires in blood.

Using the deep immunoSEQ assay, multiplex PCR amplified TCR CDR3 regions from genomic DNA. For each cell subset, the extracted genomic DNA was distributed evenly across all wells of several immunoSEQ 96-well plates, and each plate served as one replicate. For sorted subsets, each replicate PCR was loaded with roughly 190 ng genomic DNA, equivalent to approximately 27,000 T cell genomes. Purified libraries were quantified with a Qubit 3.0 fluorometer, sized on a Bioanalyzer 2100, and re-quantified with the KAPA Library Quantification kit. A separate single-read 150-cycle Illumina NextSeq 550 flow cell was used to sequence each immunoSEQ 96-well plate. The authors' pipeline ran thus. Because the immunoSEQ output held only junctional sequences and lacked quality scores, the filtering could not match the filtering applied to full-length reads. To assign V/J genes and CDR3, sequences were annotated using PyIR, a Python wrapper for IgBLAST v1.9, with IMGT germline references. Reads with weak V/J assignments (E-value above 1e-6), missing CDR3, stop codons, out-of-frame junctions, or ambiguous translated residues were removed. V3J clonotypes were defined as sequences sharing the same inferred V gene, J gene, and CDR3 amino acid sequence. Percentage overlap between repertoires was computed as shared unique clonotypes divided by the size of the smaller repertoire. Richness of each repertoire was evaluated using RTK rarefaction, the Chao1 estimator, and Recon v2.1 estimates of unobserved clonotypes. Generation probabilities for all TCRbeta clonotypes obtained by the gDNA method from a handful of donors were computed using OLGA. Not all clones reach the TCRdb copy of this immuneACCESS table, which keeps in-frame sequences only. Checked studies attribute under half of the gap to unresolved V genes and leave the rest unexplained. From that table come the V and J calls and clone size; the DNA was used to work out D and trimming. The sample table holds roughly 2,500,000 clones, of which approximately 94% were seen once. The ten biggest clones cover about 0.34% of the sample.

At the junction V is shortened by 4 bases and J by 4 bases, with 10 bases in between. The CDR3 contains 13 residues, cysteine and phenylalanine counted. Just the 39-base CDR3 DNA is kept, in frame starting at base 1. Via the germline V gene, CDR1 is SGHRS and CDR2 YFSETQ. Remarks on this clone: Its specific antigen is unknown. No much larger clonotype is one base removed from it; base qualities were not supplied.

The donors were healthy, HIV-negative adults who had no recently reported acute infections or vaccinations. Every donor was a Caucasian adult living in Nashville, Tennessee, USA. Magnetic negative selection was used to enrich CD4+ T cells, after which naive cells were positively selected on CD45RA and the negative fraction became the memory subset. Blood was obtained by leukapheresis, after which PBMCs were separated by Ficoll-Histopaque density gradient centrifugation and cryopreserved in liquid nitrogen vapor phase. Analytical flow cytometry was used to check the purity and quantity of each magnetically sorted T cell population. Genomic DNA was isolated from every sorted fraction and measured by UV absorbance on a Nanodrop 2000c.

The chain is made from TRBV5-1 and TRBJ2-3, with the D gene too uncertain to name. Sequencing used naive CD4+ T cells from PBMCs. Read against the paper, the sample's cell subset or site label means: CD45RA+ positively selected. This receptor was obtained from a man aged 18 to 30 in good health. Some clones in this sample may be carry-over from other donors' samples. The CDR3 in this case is CASSRKPADTQYF. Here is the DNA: TGCGCCAGCAGCCGAAAGCCGGCAGATACGCAGTATTTT.